These 12 T cell receptor beta chains originate from one sample sequenced in a study of cytomegalovirus exposure and HLA in healthy donors. Primers: 60 Vbeta forward and 13 Jbeta reverse. Method: immunoSEQ multiplex PCR; TCRdb's copy keeps in-frame clones and lacks some. The sample lists about 130,000 clones, approximately 84% seen once, with more than 3% in the top ten. Source material: PBMCs. These receptors came from a man younger than 35 in good health and CMV-seropositive.

On this clone itself: One end of the junction does not line up with germline, which may come from a read error. The gene calls are TRBV7-9 and TRBJ2-3; the D gene is possibly TRBD2 (7 bases). This CDR3 is built from 19 residues. The germline V gene has CDR1 SEHNR and CDR2 FQNEAQ (reference sequence). In DNA, the CDR3 is TGTTCCAGCAGCCCCAGTGGAGTGAGGGGGGAGGGCCGCACAGATACGCAGTATTTT. Its translation: CSSSPSGVRGEGRTDTQYF.

The V call is TRBV4-3, the J call TRBJ2-1, with 14 nucleotides matching TRBD2. Germline values: CDR1 LGHNA, CDR2 YSLEER. V shed 5 bases, J shed 10 bases, and the junction held 13 bases outside the gene matches. The CDR3 is 17 residues long. The CDR3 region is CASSSRPGLAGVGEQFF. CDR3 coding DNA: TGCGCCAGCAGCTCACGACCGGGACTAGCGGGAGTCGGAGAGCAGTTCTTC.

The chain employs TRBV2 and TRBJ2-1; 8 nucleotides align to TRBD2. The germline CDR1 and CDR2 sequences are SNHLY and FYNNEI. V shed 10 bases and J 1 base; nucleotides not matched to a gene: 9. There are 15 residues in the CDR3. This chain's CDR3 is CATEQASGSYNEQFF. The CDR3 DNA reads as TGTGCCACAGAACAAGCTAGCGGGTCCTACAATGAGCAGTTCTTC.

The chain employs TRBV6-5 and TRBJ1-2; TRBD1 might be the D (5 bases). The CDR3 loop spans 14 amino acids. Germline V gene sequence: CDR1 MNHEY, CDR2 SVGAGI. Trimming took 2 bases from V and 4 from J, leaving 11 bases between them. CDR3 in amino acids: CASSYIAGSYGYTF. The DNA of the CDR3 is TGTGCCAGCAGTTACATCGCAGGGTCCTATGGCTACACCTTC.

This chain connects TRBV9 to TRBJ2-3; a weak D match, TRBD2 (5 bases). Trimming stripped 0 bases from V and 3 bases from J, with 14 bases between. Germline CDR1 is SGDLS and CDR2 is YYNGEE. CDR3 length: 16 residues. The CDR3 here is CASSVELGRGTDTQYF. CDR3 nucleotides: TGTGCCAGCAGCGTAGAACTAGGTCGCGGAACAGATACGCAGTATTTT.

This chain links TRBV6-5 with TRBJ2-7; TRBD1 agrees at 7 bases. Germline V CDR1 and CDR2: MNHEY, SVGAGI. This CDR3 is 14 amino acids long. The V segment lost 5 bases and the J segment 6 bases; nucleotides outside the gene matches: 10. This CDR3 is CASSRSGQLGEQYF. For the CDR3, the DNA is TGTGCCAGCAGTCGATCGGGACAGCTCGGCGAGCAGTACTTC.

This clone was detected a few times. The chain joins TRBV18 to TRBJ1-5; TRBD1 is a possible D gene (6 bases). From germline, CDR1 is KGHSH and CDR2 LQKENI. The CDR3 has 15 amino acids. V dropped 3 bases and J dropped 3 bases, with 12 bases sitting between them. The CDR3 loop is CASSPKPGDNQPQHF. The DNA of the CDR3 is TGTGCCAGCTCACCTAAACCAGGGGACAATCAGCCCCAGCATTTT.

This clone came up once. V usage is TRBV10-1 and J usage is TRBJ2-1; 10 bases are shared with TRBD2. Germline assignment: CDR1 WNHNN and CDR2 SYGVQD (reference sequence). J was trimmed by 7 bases and V by 5 bases; bases with no gene match: 8. The CDR3 runs 15 residues. DNA for the CDR3: TGCGCCAGCAGTAGCGGGGGGGCACTCTTGAATGAGCAGTTCTTC. Translated: CASSSGGALLNEQFF.

J is TRBJ2-1 and V is TRBV7-9, with TRBD2 matching over 9 bases. V was clipped by 5 bases and J by 9 bases; unmatched bases: 11. The CDR3 loop spans 15 amino acids. The germline V gene has CDR1 SEHNR and CDR2 FQNEAQ (reference sequence). CDR3 sequence: CASSHKAGGPSEQFF. CDR3 nucleotides: TGTGCCAGCAGCCACAAGGCGGGAGGGCCTTCTGAGCAGTTCTTC.

The chain uses TRBV4-1 and TRBJ2-4; 11 nucleotides agree with TRBD2. Trimming took 0 bases from V and 4 from J; bases not matched to a gene: 8. The CDR3 is made up of 18 amino acids. Germline V gene lookup returns CDR1 MGHRA and CDR2 YSYEKL. The CDR3 is CASSQEHTSGSPKNIQYF. The CDR3, as DNA: TGCGCCAGCAGCCAAGAGCATACTAGCGGGAGTCCAAAAAACATTCAGTACTTC.

This chain links TRBV7-2 with TRBJ2-7, with D possibly being TRBD1 (6 bases). Germline-derived CDR1 and CDR2 are SGHTA and FQGNSA. V was trimmed by 7 bases and J by 2 bases, leaving 15 bases between them. This CDR3 spans 14 amino acids. The CDR3 is CASNPTGFTYEQYF. Written as DNA, the CDR3 is TGTGCCAGCAACCCGACAGGTTTTACCTACGAGCAGTACTTC.

The V gene is TRBV9, the J gene TRBJ2-5; 8 nucleotides match TRBD2. The J call may be mistaken, given a closer DNA end match to TRBJ2-7. CDR1 SGDLS and CDR2 YYNGEE come from the germline V gene. CDR3 length equals 14 residues. The CDR3 DNA follows: TGTGCCAGCAGCGTACGAGCGGGAGAGGACGAGCAGTACTTC. Translating it yields CASSVRAGEDEQYF.